Listed here are 24 T cell receptor beta chains from one sample, sequenced in a study of CD8 T cells in ankylosing spondylitis. The study's findings and limits: Ankylosing spondylitis blood appeared to be characterized by a TCR beta motif of several highly homologous variants.

TCRdb re-called the 5' RACE reads with MiXCR, one entry per CDR3 protein. This table has about 700,000 distinct CDR3 sequences, under 20% appearing once. These receptors lack a known antigen. The sequencing input was blood, either unsorted or a sorted T cell fraction (not recorded which). These receptors were collected from a male donor with ankylosing spondylitis.

The chain couples TRBV5-1 to TRBJ1-4; D may be TRBD1 (5 bases). V shed 2 bases and J shed 5 bases, with 13 bases lying between them. The CDR3 is 15 amino acids. Germline-derived CDR1 and CDR2 are SGHRS and YFSETQ. The CDR3 loop is CASSFTGTENEKLFF. As DNA, the CDR3 is TGCGCCAGCAGCTTCACCGGGACCGAGAATGAAAAACTGTTTTTT. The full variable domain, with the rest looked up from reference TRBV5-1 and TRBJ1-4, is KAGVTQTPRYLIKTRGQQVTLSCSPISGHRSVSWYQQTPGQGLQFLFEYFSETQRNKGNFPGRFSGRQFSNSRSEMNVSTLELGDSALYLCASSFTGTENEKLFFGSGTQLSVL.

This clonotype was recorded at least ten times. CDR3 in DNA: TGTGCCAGCAGCTTACCCCCCTACAATGAGCAGTTCTTC. It yields the protein CASSLPPYNEQFF. The chain carries TRBV7-3 and TRBJ2-1, with D uncertain. Deletions cut 2 bases from V and 2 bases from J, with 4 bases between. The germline V gene has CDR1 SGHTA and CDR2 FQGTGA. The CDR3 totals 13 residues.

The CDR3 region has the DNA TGCGCCAGCGCGACTAGCGGGGGCTCCTACAATGAGCAGTTCTTC. This translates into CASATSGGSYNEQFF. The rearrangement joins TRBV5-1 to TRBJ2-1; TRBD2 matches 12 bases. The CDR3 length is 15 residues. CDR1 SGHRS and CDR2 YFSETQ come from the germline V gene. J gave up 0 bases and V 7 bases, and 2 bases lay outside the gene matches.

Many counts were recorded for this clonotype. J is TRBJ2-1 and V is TRBV7-2, with D possibly TRBD2 on 5 matching bases. CDR3 size: 14 residues. Trimming removed 1 base from V and 6 bases from J, with 10 bases in between. The germline V gene encodes CDR1 SGHTA and CDR2 FQGNSA. CDR3 nucleotide sequence: TGTGCCAGCAGCTTAGAGCTAGCAAGCAATGAGCAGTTCTTC. Its protein product is CASSLELASNEQFF.

This clonotype showed up just a few times. J is TRBJ2-5 and V is TRBV24-1; 8 bases match TRBD1. With 0 bases clipped from V and 4 bases from J, the junction kept 3 bases outside the gene matches. The CDR3 consists of 15 residues. Germline V gene data show CDR1 as KGHDR and CDR2 as SFDVKD. In nucleotides, the CDR3 is TGTGCCACCAGTGATTTGCCAGGGGGCCGAGAGACCCAGTACTTC. Translation: CATSDLPGGRETQYF.

This clonotype was seen more than once but under ten times. This sequence joins TRBV11-2 and TRBJ2-7; 7 bases align to TRBD2. Germline values: CDR1 SGHAT, CDR2 FQNNGV. The CDR3 totals 14 residues. Unmatched junction bases numbered 12, after V lost 7 bases and J lost 6 bases. CDR3 bases: TGTGCCAGCACCGCGCGGGCGGGAGCAGGCGAGCAGTACTTC. It translates to CASTARAGAGEQYF.

The chain links TRBV5-1 to TRBJ2-5, with TRBD2 as a possible D gene (6 bases). The germline V and J ends were trimmed by 4 bases and 1 base, with 14 bases remaining between them. The germline V gene encodes CDR1 SGHRS and CDR2 YFSETQ. The CDR3 totals 15 residues. This chain's CDR3 is CASSRLGASQETQYF. As DNA, the CDR3 is TGCGCCAGCAGCCGACTAGGGGCCTCCCAAGAGACCCAGTACTTC. The full variable domain, completed using reference TRBV5-1 and TRBJ2-5, is KAGVTQTPRYLIKTRGQQVTLSCSPISGHRSVSWYQQTPGQGLQFLFEYFSETQRNKGNFPGRFSGRQFSNSRSEMNVSTLELGDSALYLCASSRLGASQETQYFGPGTRLLVL.

The gene calls are TRBV24-1 and TRBJ2-3, with a tentative D call TRBD2 (5 bases). Germline CDR1 and CDR2: KGHDR and SFDVKD. The CDR3 covers 14 residues. V lost 7 bases and J lost 5, with 15 bases in between. CDR3 loop: CATSRPGDGDTQYF. The CDR3 DNA sequence: TGTGCCACCAGCCGACCCGGGGATGGAGATACGCAGTATTTT.

The V and J genes are TRBV9 and TRBJ2-3; the match to TRBD2 covers 12 bases. CDR3 length: 16 amino acids. Unmatched junction bases numbered 7, after V lost 3 bases and J lost 5 bases. Germline CDR1 is SGDLS and CDR2 is YYNGEE. CDR3 protein: CASSARLAGVGDTQYF. The CDR3 DNA reads TGTGCCAGCAGCGCCAGACTAGCGGGGGTGGGAGATACGCAGTATTTT.

The chain employs TRBV10-3 and TRBJ1-2; TRBD1 might be the D (5 bases). V was trimmed by 10 bases and J by 1 base, leaving 10 bases between them. CDR3 length: 12 residues. CDR1 and CDR2 (germline): ENHRY, SYGVKD. CDR3 sequence (DNA): TGTGCCACCCGGGGGGATAACTATGGCTACACCTTC. Protein: CATRGDNYGYTF.

The table lists this clonotype with a few counts. The chain combines TRBV12-3 or TRBV12-4 with TRBJ1-4, with TRBD1 identical over 8 bases. Trimming cost V 6 bases and J 0 bases; bases outside gene matches: 3. The CDR3 is 15 amino acids. CDR3 region: CASSRQGSTNEKLFF. The CDR3 bases are TGTGCCAGCAGCAGACAGGGGTCAACTAATGAAAAACTGTTTTTT.

At least ten counts were recorded for this clonotype. The CDR3 DNA reads TGCAGCGTTGAGGAGGCTAGCGGGAGCTCCTACAATGAGCAGTTCTTC. Its protein is CSVEEASGSSYNEQFF. The chain combines TRBV29-1 with TRBJ2-1; TRBD2 matches 10 bases. The length of the CDR3 is 16 residues. V gave up 3 bases and J gave up 0 bases; unmatched junction bases: 5. Per the germline V gene, CDR1 is SQVTM and CDR2 is ANQGSEA.

This chain joins TRBV3-1 and TRBJ2-2, with 11 bases that match TRBD2. CDR3 size: 14 residues. Trimming removed 1 base from V and 12 bases from J; junction bases left unmatched: 4. CDR1 and CDR2 from the germline V gene are LGHDT and YNNKEL (reference sequence). CDR3 loop: CASSQGASGRKLFF. CDR3 sequence (DNA): TGTGCCAGCAGCCAAGGTGCTAGCGGGAGGAAGCTGTTTTTT.

V is TRBV7-9 and J is TRBJ2-1, with D possibly matching TRBD2 (5 bases). This CDR3 is built from 14 residues. Looked up from germline, CDR1 is SEHNR and CDR2 is FQNEAQ (reference sequence). The V end was cut by 5 bases, the J end by 7 bases, with 15 bases between. CDR3 in amino acids: CASSRQEDWNEQFF. As DNA, the CDR3 is TGTGCCAGCAGCCGCCAGGAGGACTGGAATGAGCAGTTCTTC.

This clonotype was detected a few times. The CDR3 loop reads CASSVLTSGNTIYF. The DNA for the CDR3 is TGTGCCAGCAGCGTACTCACCTCTGGAAACACCATATATTTT. The genes are TRBV9 and TRBJ1-3; the D is unclear. Trimming removed 1 base from V and 0 bases from J, with 5 bases in between. The germline CDR1 and CDR2 sequences are SGDLS and YYNGEE. The CDR3 is 14 residues long.

This clonotype occurred a few times. This sequence joins TRBV28 and TRBJ2-7; 7 bases fit TRBD2. Germline V gene sequence: CDR1 MDHEN, CDR2 SYDVKM. The trim removed 8 bases at V and 1 base at J, leaving 8 bases unmatched. The CDR3 sequence is 14 residues long. The CDR3 nucleotides are TGTGCCAGCTCCGAGGGAGGGAGATCCTACGAGCAGTACTTC. Amino acid sequence: CASSEGGRSYEQYF.

The chain has TRBV19 and TRBJ1-2; D unresolved. The CDR3 has 13 amino acids. Trimming cost V 4 bases and J 8 bases, with 14 bases left between them. Germline CDR1 is LNHDA and CDR2 is SQIVND (reference sequence). Here the CDR3 reads CASSTRGGRGYTF. The CDR3 region has the DNA TGTGCCAGTAGTACCCGGGGTGGCCGAGGCTACACCTTC.

This clonotype was seen a handful of times. The chain recombines TRBV5-1 with TRBJ2-1; the D gene is possibly TRBD1 (6 bases). The CDR3 has 16 residues. V lost 4 bases and J 2 bases, leaving 16 bases between the germline ends. Germline V lookup: CDR1 SGHRS, CDR2 YFSETQ. In DNA form, the CDR3 reads TGCGCCAGCAGCATATTCCGGGACACAACCTACAATGAGCAGTTCTTC. Translated, it gives CASSIFRDTTYNEQFF.

This chain connects TRBV4-1 to TRBJ2-3; tentatively, D is TRBD2 (5 bases). Germline V gives CDR1 MGHRA, CDR2 YSYEKL. This CDR3 spans 16 amino acids. V lost 0 bases and J 5 bases, leaving 15 bases between the germline ends. As DNA, the CDR3 is TGCGCCAGCAGCCAAGATGACCGGGGTAGAGTAGATACGCAGTATTTT. Amino acids: CASSQDDRGRVDTQYF.

V and J are TRBV5-4 and TRBJ2-7; 8 bases are a match to TRBD1. The CDR3 consists of 14 residues. Germline assignment: CDR1 SGHNT and CDR2 YYREEE (reference sequence). V lost 4 bases to trimming and J lost 4 bases; unmatched junction nucleotides: 7. The CDR3 region has the DNA TGTGCCAGCAGCGCTGACAGGGGACAATACGAGCAGTACTTC. This gives the protein CASSADRGQYEQYF.

The table lists this clonotype with a few counts. The chain couples TRBV12-3 or TRBV12-4 to TRBJ2-3; 12 bases are shared with TRBD2. J was trimmed by 2 bases and V by 6 bases; bases with no gene match: 3. The CDR3 length is 15 residues. Here the CDR3 reads CASRSSGRDTDTQYF. CDR3 nucleotides: TGTGCCAGCAGATCTAGCGGGAGGGACACAGATACGCAGTATTTT.

The CDR3 loop reads CASSDTLGYTF. The CDR3 coding sequence is TGTGCCAGCAGTGACACCCTCGGCTACACCTTC. The gene calls are TRBV25-1 and TRBJ1-2; D remains unclear. Germline V gene data show CDR1 as MGHDK and CDR2 as SYGVNS. V lost 3 bases and J lost 8, with 7 bases in between. The CDR3 length is 11 residues.

This clonotype was detected only a few times. The chain recombines TRBV7-3 with TRBJ2-1; 8 bases map to TRBD2. The CDR3 is made up of 15 amino acids. CDR1 is SGHTA and CDR2 is FQGTGA in the germline V gene. The trim removed 2 bases at V and 6 bases at J, leaving 6 bases unmatched. Here the CDR3 reads CASSLEVAGFNEQFF. CDR3 bases: TGTGCCAGCAGCTTAGAAGTAGCGGGGTTCAATGAGCAGTTCTTC.

The J gene is TRBJ2-7, the V gene TRBV11-2; the D is unclear. Germline lookup yields CDR1 SGHAT and CDR2 FQNNGV. This CDR3 is 11 amino acids long. Trimming left V 4 bases short and J 3 bases short, with 4 bases between. CDR3 region: CASSSIYEQYF. As DNA, the CDR3 is TGTGCCAGCAGCTCTATCTACGAGCAGTACTTC.